These 11 T cell receptor beta chains came from one sample sequenced in a study of T-cell memory formation after mild COVID-19 (dated by TCRdb to about 2021). The library was obtained by 5' RACE. The sequencing machine was an Illumina NovaSeq 6000. TCRdb itself trimmed the public reads at Q25 with fastp, ran MiXCR and retained productive beta chains. Merged by CDR3 protein, the rows form single entries marked with the most common genes and DNA. This sample is represented by roughly 320,000 distinct CDR3 sequences; under 30% of them were singletons. About 14% of the sample goes to the ten largest clones. Sequencing was carried out using PBMCs or a T cell subset sorted from them (not recorded which). These receptors came from an adult woman who had mild COVID-19 (a few samples of this study predate the infection). The sample titles of this study are shuffled in the database, so cell type and time point are left out; the donor was told from shared clones.

This clonotype turned up a few times. The rearrangement uses TRBV6-5 and TRBJ1-2; D is unresolved. There are 15 residues in the CDR3. Germline V lookup: CDR1 MNHEY, CDR2 SVGAGI. V lost 5 bases and J 8 bases, leaving 21 bases between the germline ends. CDR3 loop: CASSPRPGSPAGYTF. The CDR3 DNA follows: TGTGCCAGCAGTCCACGACCCGGGAGTCCGGCGGGCTACACCTTC.

This clonotype has more than one count but fewer than ten. V usage is TRBV7-2 and J usage is TRBJ2-3; 7 nucleotides line up with TRBD1. The length of the CDR3 is 17 residues. The V and J ends lost 4 bases and 0 bases, in that order; junction bases with no gene match: 10. Germline V lookup: CDR1 SGHTA, CDR2 FQGNSA. CDR3 nucleotide sequence: TGTGCCAGCAGCTCAATGGGGACAGCGAGTAGCACAGATACGCAGTATTTT. It encodes CASSSMGTASSTDTQYF.

The chain carries TRBV24-1 and TRBJ2-2; D remains ambiguous. Trimming cost V 6 bases and J 2 bases, with 9 bases left between them. The CDR3 sequence is 14 residues long. The germline CDR1 and CDR2 sequences are KGHDR and SFDVKD. CDR3 sequence reads: CATSPRRNTGELFF. Here the CDR3 DNA reads TGTGCCACCAGTCCCAGGAGAAACACCGGGGAGCTGTTTTTT.

V usage is TRBV10-3 and J usage is TRBJ2-6; the D call may be TRBD1 or TRBD2 (5 bases each). The germline V gene encodes CDR1 ENHRY and CDR2 SYGVKD. V lost 4 bases and J 0 bases, leaving 7 bases between the germline ends. This CDR3 spans 15 amino acids. CDR3 DNA sequence: TGTGCCATCAGTGGGGGGAGCTCTGGGGCCAACGTCCTGACTTTC. Encoded protein: CAISGGSSGANVLTF.

The genes are TRBV9 and TRBJ2-7, with 7 bases that match TRBD2. V gave up 4 bases and J gave up 4 bases; unmatched junction bases: 8. Looked up from germline, CDR1 is SGDLS and CDR2 is YYNGEE. The CDR3 contains 14 residues. The CDR3 DNA sequence: TGTGCCAGCAGCCCCAGCAGCGGGGAATACGAGCAGTACTTC. It yields the protein CASSPSSGEYEQYF.

The chain is built from TRBV5-1 and TRBJ2-1; 7 nucleotides agree with TRBD1. There are 15 residues in the CDR3. Germline V gives CDR1 SGHRS, CDR2 YFSETQ. With V trimmed by 3 bases and J by 4 bases, 7 bases remained unmatched. CDR3: CASSSTGPSYNEQFF. The CDR3 region has the DNA TGCGCCAGCAGCTCGACAGGGCCTTCATACAATGAGCAGTTCTTC.

There are a few counts of this clonotype. This chain connects TRBV5-1 to TRBJ1-1, with TRBD1 identical over 7 bases. The CDR3 has 16 amino acids. The junction had 8 bases not matched to a gene; V was cut back by 3 bases and J by 0 bases. CDR1 is SGHRS and CDR2 is YFSETQ in the germline V gene. This chain's CDR3 is CASSWAGTELNTEAFF. CDR3 nucleotide sequence: TGCGCCAGCAGCTGGGCCGGGACAGAGCTGAACACTGAAGCTTTCTTT.

This chain connects TRBV15 to TRBJ2-5, with D perhaps matching TRBD1 (6 bases). Germline CDR1 and CDR2: LNHNV and YYDKDF (reference sequence). The CDR3 extends over 16 amino acids. Trimming removed 3 bases from V and 2 bases from J, with 16 bases in between. The CDR3, as DNA: TGTGCCACCAGCAGGGGGGCCGCAGGGGTTCAAGAGACCCAGTACTTC. Its translation: CATSRGAAGVQETQYF.

This clonotype was counted only a few times. The chain combines TRBV4-3 with TRBJ2-7; 9 nucleotides line up with TRBD1. CDR3 size: 15 residues. The V segment lost 5 bases and the J segment 3 bases; nucleotides outside the gene matches: 8. Germline-derived CDR1 and CDR2 are LGHNA and YSLEER. CDR3 coding DNA: TGCGCCAGCAGCAACCCCGGGACAGGGAACTACGAGCAGTACTTC. Translated, it gives CASSNPGTGNYEQYF.

This chain uses TRBV29-1 with TRBJ2-7; tentatively, D is TRBD1 (6 bases). The germline CDR1 and CDR2 sequences are SQVTM and ANQGSEA. The CDR3 spans 15 residues. V lost 7 bases and J lost 4, with 23 bases in between. The CDR3: CSATNPDSRSYEQYF. DNA of the CDR3: TGCAGCGCCACGAACCCGGACAGTAGATCGTACGAGCAGTACTTC.

The chain links TRBV7-2 to TRBJ2-7; weak D call: TRBD2 (5 bases). The CDR3 sequence is 15 residues long. CDR1 SGHTA and CDR2 FQGNSA come from the germline V gene. Trimming removed 1 base from V and 2 bases from J, with 12 bases in between. The CDR3 DNA is TGTGCCAGCAGCTTAGGGCTAGGGAGCGCCTACGAGCAGTACTTC. Protein: CASSLGLGSAYEQYF.